These 11 T cell receptor beta chains were all obtained from the same sample, sequenced in a study of blood T cell repertoires in COVID-19. Here immunoSEQ multiplex PCR was the method, and the copy in TCRdb shows in-frame clones only, minus some. There are about 200,000 clones in the sample; about 88% occur only once, and about 4.9% lies in the top ten. The sample consisted of peripheral blood. These TCRs come from a woman older than 75 with acute or convalescent COVID-19.

The chain joins TRBV18 to TRBJ1-1; no clear D. There are 13 residues in the CDR3. Between the trimmed V and J ends, which lost 1 base and 6 bases, there was a span of 9 bases. Germline V gene lookup returns CDR1 KGHSH and CDR2 LQKENI. CDR3 region: CASSPRRSAEAFF. CDR3 bases: TGTGCCAGCTCACCACGCAGAAGTGCTGAAGCTTTCTTT.

The rearrangement links TRBV7-8 to TRBJ1-2, with TRBD1 matching 10 bases. The CDR3 consists of 15 residues. Trimming at V came to 5 bases and at J to 7 bases, leaving 10 bases not matched to a gene. Germline V CDR1 and CDR2: SGHVS, FQNEAQ. CDR3 in amino acids: CASSPTGQGIFGYTF. DNA of the CDR3: TGTGCCAGCAGCCCGACGGGACAGGGGATTTTTGGCTACACCTTC.

The CDR3 DNA is TGCGCCAGCAGCTCTCAGACTAGCCGGGTTGGCGAGCAGTACTTC. Translation: CASSSQTSRVGEQYF. J is TRBJ2-7 and V is TRBV5-1, with 7 bases aligning to TRBD2. Germline-derived CDR1 and CDR2 are SGHRS and YFSETQ. With 3 bases clipped from V and 6 bases from J, the junction kept 12 bases outside the gene matches. CDR3 size: 15 residues.

J is TRBJ2-1 and V is TRBV9; 8 nucleotides agree with TRBD2. This CDR3 has 13 residues. Trimming cost V 0 bases and J 8 bases; bases outside gene matches: 1. The V gene's germline CDR1 is SGDLS and CDR2 YYNGEE. The DNA for the CDR3 is TGTGCCAGCAGCGTAGGCGGGGGGCATGAGCAGTTCTTC. It translates to CASSVGGGHEQFF.

This chain joins TRBV5-4 and TRBJ1-2; no clear D. Between the trimmed V and J ends, which lost 4 bases and 0 bases, there was a span of 7 bases. The CDR3 length is 13 residues. Germline V gene sequence: CDR1 SGHNT, CDR2 YYREEE (reference sequence). The CDR3 nucleotides read TGTGCCAGCAGCCATACAGCTAACTATGGCTACACCTTC. Translated: CASSHTANYGYTF.

The CDR3 bases are TGTGCCAGCAGACTTGATCAGCCCCAGCATTTT. Protein product: CASRLDQPQHF. The chain is built from TRBV6-1 and TRBJ1-5; D ambiguous. Trimming pared 6 bases from V and 5 bases from J, leaving 5 bases between. The CDR3 loop spans 11 amino acids. The germline gives CDR1 MNHNS, CDR2 SASEGT.

The chain is built from TRBV18 and TRBJ1-5, with no clear D. V gave up 2 bases and J gave up 4 bases, with 15 bases separating them. The CDR3 length is 16 residues. Germline CDR1 KGHSH, CDR2 LQKENI. The CDR3 DNA follows: TGTGCCAGCTCACCAACGTCCAACAGCGGGAATCAGCCCCAGCATTTT. It codes for CASSPTSNSGNQPQHF.

The chain employs TRBV12-3 or TRBV12-4 and TRBJ2-4; TRBD1 matches at 8 bases. The V segment lost 5 bases and the J segment 7 bases; nucleotides outside the gene matches: 4. This CDR3 is 13 amino acids long. This CDR3 is CASSTGGMNIQYF. Written as DNA, the CDR3 is TGTGCCAGCAGTACAGGGGGTATGAACATTCAGTACTTC.

This clone was seen only once. V and J are TRBV11-2 and TRBJ1-2; TRBD1 matches at 10 bases. Losses at the gene ends were 5 bases for V and 5 bases for J; bases not matched to a gene: 8. The germline V gene has CDR1 SGHAT and CDR2 FQNNGV. The CDR3 is 15 residues long. CDR3 sequence reads: CASSTRRTGGYGYTF. CDR3 sequence (DNA): TGTGCCAGCAGCACACGGCGGACAGGGGGATATGGCTACACCTTC.

In its sample, this clone was seen once. J is TRBJ1-3 and V is TRBV6-2 or TRBV6-3; D is perhaps TRBD1 (5 bases). The CDR3 runs to 16 residues. Germline V CDR1 and CDR2: MNHEY, SVGEGT. V shed 2 bases and J shed 11 bases, with 22 bases lying between them. CDR3: CASSYAIIRQRGAIYF. The DNA of the CDR3 is TGTGCCAGCAGTTACGCTATCATCCGACAGCGGGGCGCCATATATTTT.

The chain recombines TRBV24-1 with TRBJ2-3; D is perhaps TRBD1 (5 bases). The CDR3 is made up of 13 amino acids. Germline loops: CDR1 KGHDR, CDR2 SFDVKD. Trimming shortened V by 10 bases and J by 2 bases, and 12 bases separated the two germline ends. This chain's CDR3 is CATGVGSTDTQYF. In DNA form, the CDR3 reads TGTGCCACAGGGGTTGGTTCCACAGATACGCAGTATTTT.